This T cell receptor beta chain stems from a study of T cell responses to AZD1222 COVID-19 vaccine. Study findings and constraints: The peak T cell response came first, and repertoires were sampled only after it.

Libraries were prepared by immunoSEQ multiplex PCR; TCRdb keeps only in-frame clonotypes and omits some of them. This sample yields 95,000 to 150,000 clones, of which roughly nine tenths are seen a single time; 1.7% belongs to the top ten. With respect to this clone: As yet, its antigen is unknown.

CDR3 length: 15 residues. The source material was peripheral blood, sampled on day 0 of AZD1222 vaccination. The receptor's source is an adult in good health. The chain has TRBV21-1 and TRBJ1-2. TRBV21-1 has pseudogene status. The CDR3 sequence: CASSKGRGCYYGYTF. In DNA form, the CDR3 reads TGTGCCAGCAGCAAAGGTCGGGGGTGCTACTATGGCTACACCTTC.